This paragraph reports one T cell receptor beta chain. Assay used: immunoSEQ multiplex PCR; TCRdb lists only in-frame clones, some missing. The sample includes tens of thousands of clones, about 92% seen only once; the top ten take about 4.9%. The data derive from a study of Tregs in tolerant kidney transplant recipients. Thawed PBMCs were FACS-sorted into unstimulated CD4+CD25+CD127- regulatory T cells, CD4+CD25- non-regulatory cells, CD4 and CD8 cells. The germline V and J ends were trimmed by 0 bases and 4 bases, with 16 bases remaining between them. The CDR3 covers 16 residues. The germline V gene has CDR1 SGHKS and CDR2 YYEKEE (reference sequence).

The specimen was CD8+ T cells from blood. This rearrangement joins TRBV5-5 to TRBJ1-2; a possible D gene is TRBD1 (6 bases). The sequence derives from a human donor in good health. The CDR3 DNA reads TGTGCCAGCAGCTTGGAAGTCCTGGGGGCGGGCTATGGCTACACCTTC. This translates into CASSLEVLGAGYGYTF.